This passage covers 29 T cell receptor beta chains from one sample sequenced in a study of radiation and T cells in renal cell carcinoma. This sample's time point: blood 4 weeks post-SBRT, at nephrectomy. This sample's treatment: 15 Gy SBRT to primary tumor, nephrectomy 4 weeks later. The assay was immunoSEQ multiplex PCR, and TCRdb's table has in-frame clones only and misses some. This table holds 120,000 to 150,000 clones, approximately 86% found once. The sample was blood, taken from a patient whose treatment included radiotherapy and nephrectomy. The receptors here all came from a woman between 45 and 65 years old with renal cell carcinoma.

The CDR3 sequence: CASSYFLGEDYGYTF. In nucleotides, the CDR3 is TGTGCCAGCAGTTACTTTTTAGGGGAGGACTATGGCTACACCTTC. The J gene is TRBJ1-2, the V gene TRBV6-5, with D perhaps TRBD1 (5 bases). In germline, CDR1 is MNHEY, CDR2 SVGAGI. V was cut by 1 base and J by 3 bases, with 12 bases left in between. This CDR3 contains 15 residues.

The chain is built from TRBV28 and TRBJ2-7, with a possible D match to TRBD1 (6 bases). The V and J ends lost 8 bases and 2 bases respectively, with 19 bases between them. From germline, CDR1 is MDHEN and CDR2 SYDVKM. This CDR3 has 15 amino acids. The DNA of the CDR3 is TGTGCCAGCCTGGCGGGCCTCCCAGGGGCCTACGAGCAGTACTTC. This encodes CASLAGLPGAYEQYF.

The rearrangement links TRBV6-5 to TRBJ1-3; D uncertain. V dropped 6 bases and J dropped 4 bases, with 13 bases sitting between them. This CDR3 is 14 amino acids long. The germline V gene encodes CDR1 MNHEY and CDR2 SVGAGI. The CDR3 DNA is TGTGCCAGCAGCCAGCAGTTCACCGGAAACACCATATATTTT. This encodes CASSQQFTGNTIYF.

The chain recombines TRBV30 with TRBJ2-1, with 13 bases fitting TRBD2. Germline assignment: CDR1 GTSNPN and CDR2 SVGIG (reference sequence). CDR3 length: 16 amino acids. Unmatched junction bases numbered 9, after V lost 7 bases and J lost 3 bases. CDR3 region: CAFQTGLAGIYNEQFF. The CDR3 DNA sequence: TGTGCCTTCCAGACGGGACTAGCGGGGATCTACAATGAGCAGTTCTTC.

The chain joins TRBV9 to TRBJ2-5; D is perhaps TRBD1 (6 bases). The CDR3 loop spans 16 amino acids. Germline V gene sequence: CDR1 SGDLS, CDR2 YYNGEE. Between the trimmed V and J ends, which lost 3 bases and 1 base, there was a span of 16 bases. The CDR3 here is CASSEGDGPIQETQYF. CDR3 nucleotides: TGTGCCAGCAGCGAGGGGGACGGACCCATCCAAGAGACCCAGTACTTC.

The rearrangement links TRBV6-5 to TRBJ2-1; tentative D call: TRBD1 (6 bases). The CDR3 is 13 residues long. Germline V gene lookup returns CDR1 MNHEY and CDR2 SVGAGI. V lost 5 bases to trimming and J lost 7 bases, with 12 bases between them. The chain's CDR3 is CASSTYRVNEQFF. As DNA, the CDR3 is TGTGCCAGCAGTACATACAGGGTAAATGAGCAGTTCTTC.

The rearrangement uses TRBV7-9 and TRBJ2-3; 7 nucleotides align to TRBD2. The trim removed 6 bases at V and 14 bases at J, leaving 11 bases unmatched. CDR1 is SEHNR, CDR2 FQNEAQ, per germline (reference sequence). CDR3 size: 12 residues. The CDR3 spells CASRLLADLPYF. The DNA for the CDR3 is TGTGCCAGCAGACTTCTAGCGGACCTCCCGTATTTT.

This chain links TRBV28 with TRBJ1-5, with 7 bases matching TRBD1. Germline V gives CDR1 MDHEN, CDR2 SYDVKM. The CDR3 totals 14 residues. V lost 5 bases to trimming and J lost 7 bases; unmatched junction nucleotides: 8. The CDR3 is CASSPQTGRQPQHF. In nucleotides, the CDR3 is TGTGCCAGCAGTCCTCAGACAGGGCGGCAGCCCCAGCATTTT.

This sequence joins TRBV18 and TRBJ2-2; a weak D match, TRBD1 (6 bases). V lost 1 base, J lost 1 base, and 7 bases lay in between. The CDR3 is made up of 15 amino acids. Looked up from germline, CDR1 is KGHSH and CDR2 is LQKENI. CDR3 residues: CASSPLQGNTGELFF. The DNA of the CDR3 is TGTGCCAGCTCACCACTACAGGGGAACACCGGGGAGCTGTTTTTT.

This clone was observed a few times. This chain connects TRBV5-1 to TRBJ1-2; the D gene is possibly TRBD1 (6 bases). V was trimmed by 0 bases and J by 6 bases, leaving 9 bases between them. Germline CDR1 and CDR2: SGHRS and YFSETQ. The CDR3 loop spans 13 amino acids. The CDR3 region is CASSLVAGDGYTF. The DNA for the CDR3 is TGCGCCAGCAGCTTGGTGGCAGGGGATGGCTACACCTTC.

In its sample, this clone was seen a few times. V gene TRBV18 combines with J gene TRBJ1-3; D not certain. The germline gives CDR1 KGHSH, CDR2 LQKENI. This CDR3 contains 16 residues. Trimming left V 4 bases short and J 0 bases short, with 13 bases between. The CDR3: CASSREDGNSGNTIYF. The CDR3 DNA follows: TGTGCCAGCTCACGCGAGGACGGGAACTCTGGAAACACCATATATTTT.

This sequence joins TRBV28 and TRBJ1-5; TRBD1 aligns across 9 bases. The V gene end was trimmed by 7 bases and the J gene end by 5 bases; junction bases not matched to a gene: 6. Germline V CDR1 and CDR2: MDHEN, SYDVKM. This CDR3 comprises 14 residues. The CDR3 sequence: CASTRGQGHQPQHF. In nucleotides, the CDR3 is TGTGCCAGCACACGGGGACAGGGCCATCAGCCCCAGCATTTT.

The chain uses TRBV2 and TRBJ2-4, with D tentatively TRBD1 (7 bases). The CDR3 contains 15 residues. V shed 4 bases and J shed 7 bases, with 17 bases lying between them. Germline V gives CDR1 SNHLY, CDR2 FYNNEI. Written as DNA, the CDR3 is TGTGCCAGCAGTGGGAGGACAGGCCGGGGGAACATTCAGTACTTC. This encodes CASSGRTGRGNIQYF.

J is TRBJ2-5 and V is TRBV11-2; D is possibly TRBD1 (5 bases). With 4 bases removed from V and 5 bases from J, the gap between germline ends came to 11 bases. The CDR3 has 13 amino acids. Germline V gives CDR1 SGHAT, CDR2 FQNNGV. The CDR3, as DNA: TGTGCCAGCAGCTCCCGACAGTCGGAGACCCAGTACTTC. This sequence encodes CASSSRQSETQYF.

The chain couples TRBV18 to TRBJ1-1; 9 bases fit TRBD1. The CDR3 has 14 residues. Germline lookup yields CDR1 KGHSH and CDR2 LQKENI. Trimming removed 6 bases from V and 3 bases from J; junction bases left unmatched: 5. The CDR3 loop reads CASSPRQGDTEAFF. The CDR3 DNA sequence: TGTGCCAGCTCCCCAAGACAGGGGGACACTGAAGCTTTCTTT.

This clone came up once. The chain links TRBV19 to TRBJ2-3; TRBD1 agrees at 12 bases. The V gene end was trimmed by 11 bases and the J gene end by 6 bases; junction bases not matched to a gene: 6. From germline, CDR1 is LNHDA and CDR2 SQIVND (reference sequence). The CDR3 consists of 13 residues. The CDR3 region is CALGTGGADTQYF. The CDR3 coding sequence is TGTGCCTTGGGGACAGGGGGCGCGGATACGCAGTATTTT.

The V and J genes are TRBV6-5 and TRBJ2-3; D unclear. In germline, CDR1 is MNHEY, CDR2 SVGAGI. The CDR3 loop spans 15 amino acids. V shed 3 bases and J shed 6 bases, with 16 bases lying between them. The CDR3: CASSYSPTETDTQYF. The CDR3 DNA is TGTGCCAGCAGTTATAGTCCTACAGAGACGGATACGCAGTATTTT.

This chain uses TRBV21-1 with TRBJ2-5; the listed D gene, TRBD1, was not tested against the DNA. TRBV21-1 is designated a pseudogene. The CDR3 covers 14 residues. DNA of the CDR3: TGTGCAGGGGGAGGGGACAGGGGCTTAGAGACCCAGTACTTC. Translated: CAGGGDRGLETQYF.

The chain combines TRBV9 with TRBJ1-2, with 11 bases fitting TRBD1. The V gene's germline CDR1 is SGDLS and CDR2 YYNGEE. V was clipped by 2 bases and J by 8 bases; unmatched bases: 14. The length of the CDR3 is 17 residues. The CDR3 DNA reads as TGTGCCAGCAGCGTCTCCCCTACCGGGACAGGGGGTTTCGGCTACACCTTC. This gives the protein CASSVSPTGTGGFGYTF.

The rearrangement links TRBV2 to TRBJ2-3; 7 bases are shared with TRBD1. Germline CDR1 and CDR2: SNHLY and FYNNEI. The CDR3 sequence is 14 residues long. The ends lost 7 bases at V and 2 bases at J; junction bases unmatched: 6. The DNA of the CDR3 is TGTGCCAGCACCAGGGACAGCAACACAGATACGCAGTATTTT. As protein: CASTRDSNTDTQYF.

This chain connects TRBV23-1 to TRBJ1-5; 11 nucleotides line up with TRBD1. TRBV23-1 belongs to the ORF category, with a function that is uncertain. J was trimmed by 3 bases and V by 4 bases; bases with no gene match: 11. CDR3 length: 18 residues. The CDR3 DNA reads TGCGCCAGCAGTCCTTGTAGGACAGGGGGCGGAAACAATCAGCCCCAGCATTTT. The encoded protein is CASSPCRTGGGNNQPQHF.

This chain uses TRBV10-1 with TRBJ1-4; 12 positions match TRBD1. V shed 9 bases and J 8 bases; nucleotides not matched to a gene: 22. The germline CDR1 and CDR2 sequences are WNHNN and SYGVQD (reference sequence). The CDR3 is 19 residues long. The DNA for the CDR3 is TGCGCCAGTAACGATTCGGGACAGGGGGCAATAAGGTTGGACGAAAAACTGTTTTTT. It codes for CASNDSGQGAIRLDEKLFF.

V usage is TRBV29-1 and J usage is TRBJ2-6; 8 bases agree with TRBD1. Germline V gene sequence: CDR1 SQVTM, CDR2 ANQGSEA. CDR3 length equals 13 residues. The V gene end was trimmed by 7 bases and the J gene end by 2 bases; junction bases not matched to a gene: 1. The chain's CDR3 is CSATGAGANVLTF. DNA for the CDR3: TGCAGCGCGACAGGGGCTGGGGCCAACGTCCTGACTTTC.

This clone has only a few counts. V is TRBV5-1 and J is TRBJ2-7; 10 nucleotides agree with TRBD1. The germline CDR1 and CDR2 sequences are SGHRS and YFSETQ. V gave up 4 bases and J gave up 7 bases; unmatched junction bases: 11. CDR3 size: 15 residues. CDR3 in DNA: TGCGCCAGCAGCGGAGGGACAGGGGCCTCTAGGGAGCAGTACTTC. The encoded protein is CASSGGTGASREQYF.

V and J are TRBV18 and TRBJ1-5; TRBD1 might be the D (5 bases). The germline V gene encodes CDR1 KGHSH and CDR2 LQKENI. Trimming removed 2 bases at V and 4 bases at J, with 18 bases between. The CDR3 is 17 amino acids. This chain's CDR3 is CASSPARVPAGNQPQHF. CDR3 sequence (DNA): TGTGCCAGCTCACCAGCCAGGGTCCCCGCGGGAAATCAGCCCCAGCATTTT.

The V and J genes are TRBV25-1 and TRBJ1-1; TRBD1 aligns across 7 bases. The CDR3 extends over 13 amino acids. With 6 bases clipped from V and 1 base from J, the junction kept 2 bases outside the gene matches. Germline lookup yields CDR1 MGHDK and CDR2 SYGVNS. DNA for the CDR3: TGTGCCAGCAGCTGGACAGGGAACACTGAAGCTTTCTTT. This encodes CASSWTGNTEAFF.

V usage is TRBV7-9 and J usage is TRBJ1-4; D is ambiguous. V was clipped by 8 bases and J by 5 bases, with 15 bases between them. Germline V gene sequence: CDR1 SEHNR, CDR2 FQNEAQ (reference sequence). The CDR3 covers 14 residues. The CDR3 protein is CASDLLGGNEKLFF. DNA of the CDR3: TGTGCCAGCGACCTGTTGGGTGGGAATGAAAAACTGTTTTTT.

This rearrangement joins TRBV27 to TRBJ2-5; 9 bases match TRBD2. CDR1 and CDR2 from the germline V gene are MNHEY and SMNVEV (reference sequence). This CDR3 has 15 residues. V lost 5 bases, J lost 2 bases, and 6 bases stayed unmatched. The CDR3 loop reads CASSQLSGGQETQYF. In DNA form, the CDR3 reads TGTGCCAGCAGTCAACTTAGCGGGGGTCAAGAGACCCAGTACTTC.

The V gene is TRBV28, the J gene TRBJ2-2; possibly TRBD1 or TRBD2 for D (5 bases each). V was trimmed by 3 bases and J by 0 bases, leaving 11 bases between them. The CDR3 totals 16 residues. Germline CDR1 and CDR2: MDHEN and SYDVKM. The CDR3 reads CASSFRDGANTGELFF. In nucleotides, the CDR3 is TGTGCCAGCAGTTTTCGGGACGGCGCGAACACCGGGGAGCTGTTTTTT.